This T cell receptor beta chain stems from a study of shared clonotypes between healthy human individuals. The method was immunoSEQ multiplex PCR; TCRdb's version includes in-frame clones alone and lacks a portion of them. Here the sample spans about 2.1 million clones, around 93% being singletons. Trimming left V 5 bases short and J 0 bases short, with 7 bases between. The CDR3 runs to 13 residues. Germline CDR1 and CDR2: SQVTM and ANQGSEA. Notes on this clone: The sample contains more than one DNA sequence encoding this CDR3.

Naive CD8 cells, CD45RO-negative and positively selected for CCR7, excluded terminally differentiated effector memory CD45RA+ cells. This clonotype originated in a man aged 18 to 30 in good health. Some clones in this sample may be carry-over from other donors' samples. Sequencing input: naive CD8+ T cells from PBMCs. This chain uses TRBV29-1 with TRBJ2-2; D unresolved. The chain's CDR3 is CSVRTANTGELFF. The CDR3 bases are TGCAGCGTTCGGACGGCGAACACCGGGGAGCTGTTTTTT.